These 24 T cell receptor beta chains were all obtained from the same sample, sequenced in a study of T cells in localized non-small cell lung cancer. Method: immunoSEQ multiplex PCR; TCRdb's copy keeps in-frame clones and lacks some. The profile covers 20,000 or so clones, with roughly 80% appearing a single time and about 4.5% taken by the ten largest. Material: peripheral blood, obtained before any cancer treatment. These receptor sequences come from a man aged 35-69 years with stage I lung adenocarcinoma.

The V and J genes are TRBV30 and TRBJ2-2, with D tentatively TRBD2 (6 bases). Germline V lookup: CDR1 GTSNPN, CDR2 SVGIG (reference sequence). Deletions cut 4 bases from V and 0 bases from J, with 9 bases between. The CDR3 consists of 14 residues. CDR3 amino acids: CAWTRGANTGELFF. The CDR3 nucleotides are TGTGCCTGGACCCGCGGGGCGAACACCGGGGAGCTGTTTTTT.

In its sample, this clone was seen a few times. The chain has TRBV9 and TRBJ2-3; D may be TRBD2 (5 bases). CDR1 is SGDLS, CDR2 YYNGEE, per germline. The CDR3 has 15 amino acids. V was cut by 0 bases and J by 2 bases, with 10 bases left in between. The CDR3 loop is CASSVGTVFTDTQYF. As DNA, the CDR3 is TGTGCCAGCAGCGTAGGGACTGTCTTCACAGATACGCAGTATTTT.

This chain joins TRBV28 and TRBJ2-7; D possibly matches TRBD1 or TRBD2 (7 bases each). V gave up 6 bases and J gave up 3 bases, with 18 bases separating them. CDR3 length: 15 residues. Germline V lookup: CDR1 MDHEN, CDR2 SYDVKM. CDR3 DNA: TGTGCCAGCAGCTATACAGGGGACTACGTCTACGAGCAGTACTTC. It yields the protein CASSYTGDYVYEQYF.

V usage is TRBV7-8 and J usage is TRBJ2-1; 8 positions match TRBD1. Germline V lookup: CDR1 SGHVS, CDR2 FQNEAQ. The CDR3 length is 18 residues. Losses at the gene ends were 3 bases for V and 7 bases for J; bases not matched to a gene: 17. CDR3 in amino acids: CASSFPGERQGAWNEQFF. The CDR3 DNA sequence: TGTGCCAGCAGCTTTCCGGGGGAAAGGCAGGGGGCTTGGAATGAGCAGTTCTTC. The whole variable domain, filled in from reference TRBV7-8 and TRBJ2-1, reads GAGVSQSPRYKVAKRGQDVALRCDPISGHVSLFWYQQALGQGPEFLTYFQNEAQLDKSGLPSDRFFAERPEGSVSTLKIQRTQQEDSAVYLCASSFPGERQGAWNEQFFGPGTRLTVL.

The gene calls are TRBV5-1 and TRBJ1-1; maybe TRBD1 (5 bases). The CDR3 has 14 residues. Germline assignment: CDR1 SGHRS and CDR2 YFSETQ. The V end lost 5 bases, the J end lost 5 bases, and 16 bases lay between the germline ends. As DNA, the CDR3 is TGCGCCAGCAGACCCGGGACGCTCGGAACTGAAGCTTTCTTT. As protein: CASRPGTLGTEAFF.

This rearrangement joins TRBV10-2 to TRBJ2-3, with TRBD2 as a possible D gene (5 bases). V was cut by 1 base and J by 14 bases, with 25 bases left in between. CDR3 length: 16 amino acids. Per the germline V gene, CDR1 is WSHSY and CDR2 is SAAADI. CDR3 loop: CASSEWGSEGESLVYF. The CDR3 DNA reads TGCGCCAGCAGTGAGTGGGGAAGTGAGGGCGAATCGTTGGTGTATTTT.

CDR3 amino acids: CASSPLGEKLFF. The CDR3 DNA sequence: TGCGCCAGCAGTCCTTTAGGAGAAAAACTGTTTTTT. The rearrangement uses TRBV5-1 and TRBJ1-4; D remains unclear. The CDR3 is made up of 12 amino acids. Trimming stripped 5 bases from V and 8 bases from J, with 10 bases between. In germline, CDR1 is SGHRS, CDR2 YFSETQ. Combining the CDR3 with reference TRBV5-1 and TRBJ1-4 gives the whole variable domain KAGVTQTPRYLIKTRGQQVTLSCSPISGHRSVSWYQQTPGQGLQFLFEYFSETQRNKGNFPGRFSGRQFSNSRSEMNVSTLELGDSALYLCASSPLGEKLFFGSGTQLSVL.

The V gene is TRBV4-1, the J gene TRBJ2-5, with TRBD2 identical over 7 bases. V was clipped by 4 bases and J by 4 bases; unmatched bases: 9. The CDR3 is 15 residues long. Per the germline V gene, CDR1 is MGHRA and CDR2 is YSYEKL. In nucleotides, the CDR3 is TGCGCCAGCAGCCCTCGAGCGGGGTCGGGAGAGACCCAGTACTTC. It codes for CASSPRAGSGETQYF.

V and J are TRBV4-3 and TRBJ1-1; no definite D call. Trimming shortened V by 0 bases and J by 3 bases, and 11 bases separated the two germline ends. In germline, CDR1 is LGHNA, CDR2 YSLEER. The CDR3 loop spans 15 amino acids. The CDR3 nucleotides are TGCGCCAGCAGCCAAGATCGCGGACTTTACACTGAAGCTTTCTTT. Translated: CASSQDRGLYTEAFF.

This chain uses TRBV7-3 with TRBJ2-6; no definite D call. Per the germline V gene, CDR1 is SGHTA and CDR2 is FQGTGA. V was cut by 5 bases and J by 0 bases, with 2 bases left in between. The CDR3 runs 13 residues. CDR3 amino acids: CASSPSGANVLTF. DNA of the CDR3: TGTGCCAGCAGCCCCTCTGGGGCCAACGTCCTGACTTTC.

The gene calls are TRBV6-1 and TRBJ1-2; D not certain. V lost 0 bases and J lost 2, with 7 bases in between. Looked up from germline, CDR1 is MNHNS and CDR2 is SASEGT. The CDR3 runs 14 residues. The CDR3 loop reads CASSEAQGNYGYTF. CDR3 in DNA: TGTGCCAGCAGTGAAGCGCAAGGAAACTATGGCTACACCTTC.

The genes are TRBV5-1 and TRBJ2-4; 7 bases are a match to TRBD2. V lost 0 bases to trimming and J lost 6 bases; unmatched junction nucleotides: 9. Germline V CDR1 and CDR2: SGHRS, YFSETQ. The length of the CDR3 is 16 residues. The CDR3 sequence is CASSLETGGPGNIQYF. The CDR3 region has the DNA TGCGCCAGCAGCTTGGAGACGGGGGGTCCTGGAAACATTCAGTACTTC. Full variable domain (rest looked up from reference TRBV5-1 and TRBJ2-4): KAGVTQTPRYLIKTRGQQVTLSCSPISGHRSVSWYQQTPGQGLQFLFEYFSETQRNKGNFPGRFSGRQFSNSRSEMNVSTLELGDSALYLCASSLETGGPGNIQYFGAGTRLSVL.

V usage is TRBV11-3 and J usage is TRBJ1-1; D is undetermined. The V end was cut by 1 base, the J end by 1 base, with 4 bases between. The CDR3 spans 13 residues. The germline V gene encodes CDR1 SGHNT and CDR2 YENEEA. The CDR3 protein is CASSLAKNTEAFF. The CDR3 nucleotides read TGTGCCAGCAGCTTAGCCAAGAACACTGAAGCTTTCTTT.

Only a few counts were recorded for this clone. V gene TRBV6-5 combines with J gene TRBJ2-2; the D gene is possibly TRBD2 (5 bases). This CDR3 comprises 16 residues. Trimming stripped 2 bases from V and 7 bases from J, with 17 bases between. Germline V gene data show CDR1 as MNHEY and CDR2 as SVGAGI. In DNA, the CDR3 is TGTGCCAGCAGTTACGGGATAACGGGGAGCCACGGGGAGCTGTTTTTT. Encoded protein: CASSYGITGSHGELFF.

The chain has TRBV7-8 and TRBJ1-5; 7 bases are shared with TRBD1. The V segment lost 4 bases and the J segment 16 bases; nucleotides outside the gene matches: 13. Germline CDR1 SGHVS, CDR2 FQNEAQ. CDR3 size: 13 residues. The CDR3 loop reads CASSWAGGEVRHF. The CDR3 bases are TGTGCCAGCAGCTGGGCAGGGGGGGAGGTCCGTCATTTT.

CDR3: CASSEWETVAYGYTF. CDR3 nucleotide sequence: TGCGCCAGCAGTGAGTGGGAGACAGTTGCCTATGGCTACACCTTC. This chain connects TRBV10-2 to TRBJ1-2, with D perhaps matching TRBD1 (5 bases). Germline V CDR1 and CDR2: WSHSY, SAAADI. The V and J ends lost 1 base and 4 bases respectively, with 13 bases between them. The CDR3 has 15 amino acids.

The chain joins TRBV19 to TRBJ2-5; 7 bases map to TRBD2. Germline V gene lookup returns CDR1 LNHDA and CDR2 SQIVND (reference sequence). V dropped 5 bases and J dropped 9; count of bases not matched to a gene: 12. This CDR3 region has 14 residues. The CDR3 is CASSFGLADKSQYF. CDR3 bases: TGTGCCAGTAGTTTTGGGCTAGCGGACAAGTCCCAGTACTTC.

V and J are TRBV19 and TRBJ2-7; no definite D call. Deletions cut 5 bases from V and 3 bases from J, with 5 bases between. CDR1 and CDR2 from the germline V gene are LNHDA and SQIVND (reference sequence). The CDR3 has 11 amino acids. CDR3 coding DNA: TGTGCCAGTAGTTCAGGCTACGAGCAGTACTTC. It encodes CASSSGYEQYF.

This chain uses TRBV7-2 with TRBJ1-1, with TRBD1 identical over 7 bases. The CDR3 has 15 amino acids. Trimming took 1 base from V and 2 from J; bases not matched to a gene: 4. Germline assignment: CDR1 SGHTA and CDR2 FQGNSA. CDR3 DNA sequence: TGTGCCAGCAGCTTAGGGGGGACAGCCAACACTGAAGCTTTCTTT. Protein sequence: CASSLGGTANTEAFF.

The gene calls are TRBV29-1 and TRBJ1-2, with a possible D match to TRBD1 (6 bases). CDR1 and CDR2 from the germline V gene are SQVTM and ANQGSEA. The ends were cut back, 4 bases at V and 4 bases at J, with 10 bases in the middle. This CDR3 region has 12 residues. Written as DNA, the CDR3 is TGCAGCGTTGTAATAGGGGGCTATGGCTACACCTTC. It encodes CSVVIGGYGYTF. Based on the CDR3 plus reference TRBV29-1 and TRBJ1-2, the full variable domain is SAVISQKPSRDICQRGTSLTIQCQVDSQVTMMFWYRQQPGQSLTLIATANQGSEATYESGFVIDKFPISRPNLTFSTLTVSNMSPEDSSIYLCSVVIGGYGYTFGSGTRLTVV.

The chain links TRBV28 to TRBJ1-1; D is possibly TRBD1 (6 bases). Trimming left V 5 bases short and J 5 bases short, with 18 bases between. The CDR3 has 15 amino acids. CDR1 is MDHEN and CDR2 is SYDVKM in the germline V gene. CDR3 protein: CASSVMLGARTEAFF. CDR3 nucleotide sequence: TGTGCCAGCAGTGTGATGTTGGGGGCGCGTACTGAAGCTTTCTTT.

This chain joins TRBV27 and TRBJ2-7; 12 bases fit TRBD2. J was trimmed by 6 bases and V by 6 bases; bases with no gene match: 9. This CDR3 spans 15 amino acids. Germline V lookup: CDR1 MNHEY, CDR2 SMNVEV (reference sequence). The CDR3 DNA reads TGTGCCAGCAGCCGGACTAGCGGGAAAGCAGGCGAGCAGTACTTC. Its protein is CASSRTSGKAGEQYF.

The rearrangement joins TRBV21-1 to TRBJ2-3; the table's D call of TRBD1 was not tested on the DNA. TRBV21-1 is described as a pseudogene. The CDR3 totals 16 residues. CDR3 loop: CASSSLTGDGTDTQYF. The CDR3 region has the DNA TGTGCCAGCAGCAGTTTGACAGGGGATGGCACAGATACGCAGTATTTT.

This chain connects TRBV5-6 to TRBJ2-7, with 8 nucleotides matching TRBD1. The germline gives CDR1 SGHDT, CDR2 YYEEEE. There are 13 residues in the CDR3. Trimming cost V 4 bases and J 1 base; bases outside gene matches: 1. The CDR3 bases are TGTGCCAGCAGCCGACAGGGGTCCTACGAGCAGTACTTC. Its translation: CASSRQGSYEQYF.